This T cell receptor (beta chain) was observed in a study of cytomegalovirus exposure and HLA in healthy donors. PCR primers comprised 60 Vbeta and 13 Jbeta primers. Some clones are missing from TCRdb's copy, which holds only in-frame ones; the method was immunoSEQ multiplex PCR. The table shows roughly 180,000 clones, with 65% to 85% occurring only once. Germline lookup yields CDR1 LGHNA and CDR2 YNFKEQ. The CDR3 extends over 14 amino acids. Losses at the gene ends were 0 bases for V and 8 bases for J; bases not matched to a gene: 4. The source of this sequence is a boy aged 2 to 10 in good health and CMV-seronegative. V and J are TRBV4-2 and TRBJ2-1; 7 positions match TRBD2. The sequenced material came from PBMCs. The CDR3, as DNA: TGTGCCAGCAGCCAAGATGGCGGGAGTGATGAGCAGTTCTTC. Amino acid sequence: CASSQDGGSDEQFF.